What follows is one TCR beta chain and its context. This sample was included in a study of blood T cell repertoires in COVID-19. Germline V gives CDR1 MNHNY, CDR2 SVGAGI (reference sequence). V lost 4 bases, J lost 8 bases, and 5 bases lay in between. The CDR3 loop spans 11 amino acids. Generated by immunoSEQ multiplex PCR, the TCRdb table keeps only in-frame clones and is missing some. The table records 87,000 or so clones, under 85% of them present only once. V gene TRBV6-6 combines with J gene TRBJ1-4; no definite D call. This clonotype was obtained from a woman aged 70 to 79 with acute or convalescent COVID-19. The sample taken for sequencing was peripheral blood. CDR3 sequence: CASSFREKLFF. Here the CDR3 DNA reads TGTGCCAGCAGTTTCAGGGAAAAACTGTTTTTT.